This T cell receptor beta chain was retrieved from a study of blood T cell repertoires in COVID-19. Background on the study: Italy, Spain and the United States were the sources of the convalescent and acute COVID-19 samples.

Germline V gives CDR1 SEHNR, CDR2 FQNEAQ (reference sequence). The V end lost 5 bases, the J end lost 5 bases, and 6 bases lay between the germline ends. This CDR3 spans 11 amino acids. Clones were sequenced by immunoSEQ multiplex PCR, and TCRdb holds only the in-frame ones, with some missing. The sample includes 100,000 or so clones, 84% of them seen just once. The sequenced sample consisted of peripheral blood. This TCR derives from a man aged 70-80 years with active or convalescent COVID-19. The chain couples TRBV7-9 to TRBJ2-5, with a tentative D call TRBD1 (5 bases). DNA for the CDR3: TGTGCCAGCAGCGCAGGGGAGACCCAGTACTTC. Translated, it gives CASSAGETQYF.